Ten or more counts support the clone carrying this TCR beta chain. Its antigen is unknown. This entry is derived from a study of T-cell memory formation after mild COVID-19. Study-level background: Clustering of TCRs was largely donor specific. Findings and caveats of the study: Whether second-wave clones peaking at day 37 were SARS-CoV-2 specific went unconfirmed. While clones contracting from day 15 to 85 were balanced between CD4 and CD8, later expanders leaned CD4+.

The TCR alpha and TCR beta cDNA libraries, bearing sample barcodes and UMIs, were generated by 5'RACE using constant-segment primers. TCRdb re-called the 5' RACE reads with MiXCR, one entry per CDR3 protein. The sample carries 250,000 to 300,000 distinct CDR3 sequences, roughly 15% recorded once. V gave up 3 bases and J gave up 3 bases; unmatched junction bases: 6. The CDR3 is 15 residues long. This receptor was taken from a man aged 18 to 30 who had mild COVID-19 (a few samples of this study predate the infection). Cell type and time point are not known. The chain is built from TRBV12-3 or TRBV12-4 and TRBJ2-7; 9 nucleotides agree with TRBD1. Material: PBMCs or a T cell subset sorted from them (not recorded which). In DNA, the CDR3 is TGTGCCAGCAGTTTTCCCGGACAGGGGCACTACGAGCAGTACTTC. Translating gives CASSFPGQGHYEQYF.